This record covers a single T cell receptor beta chain. This record belongs to a study of T cell changes during pregnancy in multiple sclerosis. The method was immunoSEQ multiplex PCR; TCRdb's version includes in-frame clones alone and lacks a portion of them. Here the sample spans about 34,000 clones, roughly 89% being singletons. Source: CD8+ T cells from peripheral blood mononuclear cells, taken in the third trimester of pregnancy. The source is a female donor with multiple sclerosis, enrolled in a pregnancy study.

CDR3 bases: TGTGCCAGCAGTTTTGGACAGGGGACCTCCTACGAGCAGTACTTC. Its protein is CASSFGQGTSYEQYF. The genes are TRBV7-9 and TRBJ2-7, with 9 bases lining up with TRBD1. The germline V gene encodes CDR1 SEHNR and CDR2 FQNEAQ (reference sequence). V lost 6 bases to trimming and J lost 0 bases; unmatched junction nucleotides: 6. The CDR3 covers 15 residues.